A single sample is the source of the 19 T cell receptor beta chains below, sequenced in a study of blood T cells in healthy people across ages. The use of a sample-barcoded 5' primer and a J-beta primer mix characterized a second PCR of about 6 to 12 cycles. One entry per CDR3 protein results from TCRdb running MiXCR on the 5' RACE reads. The sample gives hundreds of thousands of distinct CDR3 sequences, nearly 25% of which show up once; just under 9% is in the top ten. The data also belong to a second study, concerning T cells of mothers and their children.

The sample taken for sequencing was blood. The receptor source for this set is a boy aged 5-17 years in good health.

The chain joins TRBV20-1 to TRBJ1-6; tentative D call: TRBD1 (6 bases). The CDR3 is made up of 16 amino acids. The V end lost 3 bases, the J end lost 9 bases, and 21 bases lay between the germline ends. Germline CDR1 reads DFQATT; CDR2 reads SNEGSKA (reference sequence). The CDR3 reads CSARGAGAYSGSPLHF. The CDR3 bases are TGCAGTGCTAGGGGCGCGGGGGCTTATTCGGGTTCACCCCTCCACTTT.

This clonotype was recorded a few times. The chain links TRBV7-2 to TRBJ2-1, with 10 bases matching TRBD2. The germline gives CDR1 SGHTA, CDR2 FQGNSA. V shed 5 bases, J shed 5 bases, and the junction held 6 bases outside the gene matches. The CDR3 runs 15 residues. Here the CDR3 DNA reads TGTGCCAGCAGCCGAACTAGCGGGACTAACAATGAGCAGTTCTTC. The encoded protein is CASSRTSGTNNEQFF.

This clonotype was detected only a few times. The chain carries TRBV10-2 and TRBJ2-5, with 9 bases that match TRBD1. The CDR3 is made up of 15 amino acids. The V gene end was trimmed by 3 bases and the J gene end by 3 bases; junction bases not matched to a gene: 5. CDR1 WSHSY and CDR2 SAAADI come from the germline V gene. CDR3: CASSDGTGIEETQYF. The CDR3 nucleotides are TGCGCCAGCAGTGATGGGACAGGGATAGAAGAGACCCAGTACTTC.

The V gene is TRBV20-1, the J gene TRBJ2-5; a weak D match, TRBD2 (5 bases). The CDR3 length is 14 residues. With 2 bases removed from V and 5 bases from J, the gap between germline ends came to 15 bases. Germline loops: CDR1 DFQATT, CDR2 SNEGSKA (reference sequence). The CDR3 coding sequence is TGCAGTGCTAGATTACACGCGACTACGGAGACCCAGTACTTC. This gives the protein CSARLHATTETQYF.

This clonotype was seen ten or more times. This chain joins TRBV6-2 or TRBV6-3 and TRBJ2-2, with D possibly matching TRBD2 (6 bases). Germline values: CDR1 MNHEY, CDR2 SVGEGT. Trimming took off 0 bases at V and 3 bases at J, with 8 bases between the two ends. The CDR3 contains 15 residues. Here the CDR3 reads CASSYSSGDTGELFF. As DNA, the CDR3 is TGTGCCAGCAGTTACTCTAGCGGAGACACCGGGGAGCTGTTTTTT.

There are a few counts of this clonotype. The V call is TRBV15, the J call TRBJ2-7; 9 bases are shared with TRBD2. J lost 2 bases, V lost 5 bases, and 10 bases had no gene match. The CDR3 consists of 16 residues. Germline CDR1 reads LNHNV; CDR2 reads YYDKDF (reference sequence). The CDR3 loop is CATSGTGTSSPYEQYF. The CDR3 DNA reads as TGTGCCACCAGCGGAACCGGGACTAGCTCGCCCTACGAGCAGTACTTC.

This rearrangement joins TRBV19 to TRBJ1-2, with 7 positions matching TRBD1. Germline values: CDR1 LNHDA, CDR2 SQIVND (reference sequence). This CDR3 has 15 amino acids. J lost 4 bases, V lost 5 bases, and 10 bases had no gene match. This CDR3 is CASSPDRWGGYGYTF. CDR3 coding DNA: TGTGCCAGTAGTCCGGACAGGTGGGGAGGCTATGGCTACACCTTC. Filled out from reference TRBV19 and TRBJ1-2, the complete variable domain reads DGGITQSPKYLFRKEGQNVTLSCEQNLNHDAMYWYRQDPGQGLRLIYYSQIVNDFQKGDIAEGYSVSREKKESFPLTVTSAQKNPTAFYLCASSPDRWGGYGYTFGSGTRLTVV.

The chain recombines TRBV7-9 with TRBJ2-5; D not resolved. The better agreement between TRBJ2-7 and the DNA end casts doubt on the J call. The CDR3 loop spans 13 amino acids. CDR1 is SEHNR and CDR2 is FQNEAQ in the germline V gene (reference sequence). CDR3 loop: CASSDPGAYEQYF. The CDR3 DNA sequence: TGTGCCAGCAGCGACCCTGGGGCCTACGAGCAGTACTTC.

A few counts support this clonotype. The V and J genes are TRBV5-6 and TRBJ2-7, with D unclear. The CDR3 runs to 13 residues. With 2 bases removed from V and 6 bases from J, the gap between germline ends came to 12 bases. CDR1 is SGHDT, CDR2 YYEEEE, per germline. The CDR3 region has the DNA TGTGCCAGCAGCTTTAAACAGTACCGCGAGCAGTACTTC. Translating gives CASSFKQYREQYF.

The chain links TRBV9 to TRBJ2-5; 7 positions agree with TRBD1. The end of the DNA fits TRBJ2-1 better, so the J call may be wrong. Germline CDR1 SGDLS, CDR2 YYNGEE. The CDR3 is 15 residues long. CDR3 bases: TGTGCCAGCAGCGGAAGGGGGCTGAGTTACAATGAGCAGTTCTTC. Its protein is CASSGRGLSYNEQFF.

This clonotype appeared a few times. CDR3 sequence (DNA): TGTGCCAGCAGTTCTTGGACAGGGTTGTATATCAATCAGCCCCAGCATTTT. Amino acid sequence: CASSSWTGLYINQPQHF. This sequence joins TRBV6-2 or TRBV6-3 and TRBJ1-5; TRBD1 matches 8 bases. The CDR3 totals 17 residues. V gave up 4 bases and J gave up 3 bases; unmatched junction bases: 11. From germline, CDR1 is MNHEY and CDR2 SVGEGT.

This clonotype was seen only a few times. The chain combines TRBV4-1 with TRBJ1-6, with a tentative D call TRBD1 (5 bases). The CDR3 length is 16 residues. Germline V gene lookup returns CDR1 MGHRA and CDR2 YSYEKL. Trimming took 8 bases from V and 6 from J, leaving 20 bases between them. The CDR3 sequence is CASAAQRGVVNSPLHF. The CDR3 DNA reads as TGCGCCAGCGCTGCTCAGCGGGGGGTGGTTAATTCACCCCTCCACTTT.

V gene TRBV20-1 combines with J gene TRBJ2-3, with 8 bases lining up with TRBD2. The CDR3 consists of 14 residues. The trim removed 3 bases at V and 3 bases at J, leaving 5 bases unmatched. The germline V gene has CDR1 DFQATT and CDR2 SNEGSKA (reference sequence). The CDR3 DNA sequence: TGCAGTGCTAGCGGGAGGGCCAGGACAGATACGCAGTATTTT. It specifies CSASGRARTDTQYF.

V is TRBV4-3 and J is TRBJ2-1; TRBD1 might be the D (5 bases). V lost 5 bases to trimming and J lost 9 bases, with 17 bases between them. CDR3 length equals 14 residues. Per the germline V gene, CDR1 is LGHNA and CDR2 is YSLEER. CDR3 amino acids: CASSTYSQGSEQFF. In nucleotides, the CDR3 is TGCGCCAGCAGCACGTATTCCCAGGGAAGTGAGCAGTTCTTC.

Many counts were recorded for this clonotype. The rearrangement links TRBV5-1 to TRBJ1-6, with D hard to call. The CDR3 contains 16 residues. Germline CDR1 is SGHRS and CDR2 is YFSETQ. The V end was cut by 4 bases, the J end by 7 bases, with 18 bases between. CDR3 amino acids: CASSPGAEGRNSPLHF. CDR3 nucleotide sequence: TGCGCCAGCAGCCCCGGAGCGGAGGGAAGAAATTCACCCCTCCACTTT.

The chain is built from TRBV2 and TRBJ1-1; D is ambiguous. Germline-derived CDR1 and CDR2 are SNHLY and FYNNEI. The CDR3 has 13 residues. Trimming stripped 5 bases from V and 3 bases from J, with 10 bases between. CDR3 nucleotides: TGTGCCAGCAGTCGGACCGGCTACACTGAAGCTTTCTTT. Translated: CASSRTGYTEAFF.

In this sample, this clonotype turned up a few times. CDR3 protein: CASTSVGALTGELFF. The CDR3 nucleotides read TGTGCCAGCACCTCGGTAGGGGCGTTGACCGGGGAGCTGTTTTTT. This chain joins TRBV7-9 and TRBJ2-2, with TRBD1 as a possible D gene (5 bases). V was trimmed by 7 bases and J by 5 bases, leaving 17 bases between them. Germline-derived CDR1 and CDR2 are SEHNR and FQNEAQ (reference sequence). CDR3 length: 15 amino acids.

On this clonotype: Being one base from a much bigger clone, this may be a read error. The chain recombines TRBV2 with TRBJ2-7, with D perhaps TRBD2 (5 bases). The germline V gene encodes CDR1 SNHLY and CDR2 FYNNEI. CDR3 length equals 11 residues. V lost 8 bases and J lost 9, with 14 bases in between. The CDR3 nucleotides are TGTGCCAGCGGGAGCAGTCGCGTGCAGTACTTC. Translated, it gives CASGSSRVQYF.

This clonotype occurred a few times. The rearrangement links TRBV7-2 to TRBJ2-1; D remains ambiguous. The J call is in doubt because the DNA end fits TRBJ2-7 better. This CDR3 contains 13 residues. Germline-derived CDR1 and CDR2 are SGHTA and FQGNSA. CDR3 DNA sequence: TGTGCCAGCAGCTTAACTTACGACCGCGAGCAGTACTTC. This encodes CASSLTYDREQYF.